The clone carrying this T cell receptor (beta chain) came up many times. Its antigen is not identified. RNA transcripts were the source from which TCR beta CDR3 regions were amplified. The library came from an HTBI-primed first-round RT-PCR and a second-round multiplex PCR. TCRdb itself ran the multiplex PCR reads through MiXCR, one entry per CDR3 protein. The repertoire holds about 500,000 distinct CDR3 sequences, with around an eighth as singletons. The CDR3 is 14 residues long. V was shortened by 7 bases and J by 3 bases, with 15 bases between the two germline ends. This entry belongs to a study of Graves' ophthalmopathy and Graves' hyperthyroidism. Across the whole study: Investigators collected peripheral blood at initial diagnosis, before any treatment was given. Overall study findings and caveats: Blood samples also showed most expanded thyroid clonotypes exceeding 0.001 frequency.

If patients had other autoimmune diseases, uncontrolled infections, pregnancy or lactation, they were excluded. What supplied the PBMCs was roughly 11 ml of fresh peripheral blood. Sequenced sample: blood. The receptor comes from a woman under 40 with Graves' ophthalmopathy. The V gene is TRBV12-3 or TRBV12-4, the J gene TRBJ1-1; D ambiguous. CDR3 loop: CASNLGDPDTEAFF. The CDR3 DNA sequence: TGTGCCAGCAACCTTGGAGATCCAGACACTGAAGCTTTCTTT.